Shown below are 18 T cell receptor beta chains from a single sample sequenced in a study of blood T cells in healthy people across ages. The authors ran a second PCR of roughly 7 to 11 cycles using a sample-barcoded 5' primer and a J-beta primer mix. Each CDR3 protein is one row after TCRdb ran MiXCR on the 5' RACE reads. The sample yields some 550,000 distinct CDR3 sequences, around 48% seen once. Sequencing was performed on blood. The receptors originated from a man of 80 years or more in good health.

CDR3 region: CASSKGQGKNYEQYF. Here the CDR3 DNA reads TGTGCCAGCAGCAAGGGACAGGGGAAGAACTACGAGCAGTACTTC. The V call is TRBV21-1, the J call TRBJ2-7; the D call TRBD1 from the table was never checked on the DNA. TRBV21-1 is flagged as a pseudogene. CDR3 size: 15 residues.

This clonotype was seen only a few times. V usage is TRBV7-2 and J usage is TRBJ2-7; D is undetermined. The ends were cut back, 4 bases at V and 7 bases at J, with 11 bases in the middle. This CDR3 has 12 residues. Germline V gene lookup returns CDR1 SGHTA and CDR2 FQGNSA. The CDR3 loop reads CASSSRTREQYF. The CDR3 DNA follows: TGTGCCAGCAGCTCACGAACGAGGGAGCAGTACTTC.

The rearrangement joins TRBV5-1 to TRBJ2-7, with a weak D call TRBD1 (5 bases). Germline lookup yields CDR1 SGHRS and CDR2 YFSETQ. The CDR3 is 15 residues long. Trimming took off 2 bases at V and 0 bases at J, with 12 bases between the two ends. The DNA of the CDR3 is TGCGCCAGCAGCTTAGGACACCTTGACTCCTACGAGCAGTACTTC. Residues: CASSLGHLDSYEQYF.

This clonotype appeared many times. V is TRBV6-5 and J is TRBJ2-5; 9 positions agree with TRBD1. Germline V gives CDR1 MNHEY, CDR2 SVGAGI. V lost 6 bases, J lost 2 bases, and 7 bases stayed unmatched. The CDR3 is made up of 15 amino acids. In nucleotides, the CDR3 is TGTGCCAGCAGCCCACGGACAGGGGTTCAAGAGACCCAGTACTTC. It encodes CASSPRTGVQETQYF.

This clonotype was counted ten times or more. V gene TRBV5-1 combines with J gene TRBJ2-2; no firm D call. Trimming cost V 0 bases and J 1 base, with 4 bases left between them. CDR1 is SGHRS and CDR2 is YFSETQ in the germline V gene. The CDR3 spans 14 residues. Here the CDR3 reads CASSLDLNTGELFF. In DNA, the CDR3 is TGCGCCAGCAGCTTGGACCTGAACACCGGGGAGCTGTTTTTT.

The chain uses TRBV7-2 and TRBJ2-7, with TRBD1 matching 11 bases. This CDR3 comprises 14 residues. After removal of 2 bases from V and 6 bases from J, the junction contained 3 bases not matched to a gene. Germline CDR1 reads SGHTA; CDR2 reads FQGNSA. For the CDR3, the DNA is TGTGCCAGCAGCTTACCTGGGACAGGGGGCGAGCAGTACTTC. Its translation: CASSLPGTGGEQYF.

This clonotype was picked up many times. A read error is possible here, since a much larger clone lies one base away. The CDR3 nucleotides read TGTGCCAGCAGTGATGGGGGGATTAATCAGCCCCAGCATTTT. Translated: CASSDGGINQPQHF. J is TRBJ1-5 and V is TRBV6-6; D is possibly TRBD1 (5 bases). CDR3 length: 14 amino acids. With 5 bases removed from V and 4 bases from J, the gap between germline ends came to 12 bases. CDR1 and CDR2 from the germline V gene are MNHNY and SVGAGI (reference sequence).

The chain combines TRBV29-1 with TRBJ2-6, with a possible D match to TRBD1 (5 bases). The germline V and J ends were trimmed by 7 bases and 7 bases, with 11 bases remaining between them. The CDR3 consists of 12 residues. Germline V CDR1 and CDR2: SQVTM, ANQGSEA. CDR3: CSAEWTANVLTF. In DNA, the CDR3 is TGCAGCGCAGAATGGACAGCCAACGTCCTGACTTTC. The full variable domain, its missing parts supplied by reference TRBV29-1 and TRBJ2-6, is SAVISQKPSRDICQRGTSLTIQCQVDSQVTMMFWYRQQPGQSLTLIATANQGSEATYESGFVIDKFPISRPNLTFSTLTVSNMSPEDSSIYLCSAEWTANVLTFGAGSRLTVL.

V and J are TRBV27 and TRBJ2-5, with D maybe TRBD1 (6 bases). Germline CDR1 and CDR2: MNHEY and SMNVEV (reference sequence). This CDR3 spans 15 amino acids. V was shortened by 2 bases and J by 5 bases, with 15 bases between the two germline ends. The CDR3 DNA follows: TGTGCCAGCAGTTTAACAGGGATTTTCAGGGAGACCCAGTACTTC. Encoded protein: CASSLTGIFRETQYF.

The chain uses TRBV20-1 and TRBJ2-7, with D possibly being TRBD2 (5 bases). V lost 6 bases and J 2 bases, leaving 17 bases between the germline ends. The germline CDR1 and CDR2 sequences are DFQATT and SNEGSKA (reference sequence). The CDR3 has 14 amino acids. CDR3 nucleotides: TGCAGTGCCCTAGAACCCGGGGTTACCTACGAGCAGTACTTC. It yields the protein CSALEPGVTYEQYF.

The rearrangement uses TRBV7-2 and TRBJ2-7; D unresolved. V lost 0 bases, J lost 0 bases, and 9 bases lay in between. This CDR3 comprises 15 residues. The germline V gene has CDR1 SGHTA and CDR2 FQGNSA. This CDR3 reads CASSLAFGSSYEQYF. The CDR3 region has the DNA TGTGCCAGCAGCTTAGCGTTTGGCAGCTCCTACGAGCAGTACTTC. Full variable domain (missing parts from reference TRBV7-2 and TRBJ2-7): GAGVSQSPSNKVTEKGKDVELRCDPISGHTALYWYRQSLGQGLEFLIYFQGNSAPDKSGLPSDRFSAERTGGSVSTLTIQRTQQEDSAVYLCASSLAFGSSYEQYFGPGTRLTVT.

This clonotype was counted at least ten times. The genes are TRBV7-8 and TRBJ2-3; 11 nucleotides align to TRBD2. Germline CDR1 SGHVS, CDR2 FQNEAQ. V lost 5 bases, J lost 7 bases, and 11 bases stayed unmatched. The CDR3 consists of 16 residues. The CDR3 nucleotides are TGTGCCAGCAGCCCGGGCAGTCTAGCGGGAGGTTATACGCAGTATTTT. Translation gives CASSPGSLAGGYTQYF.

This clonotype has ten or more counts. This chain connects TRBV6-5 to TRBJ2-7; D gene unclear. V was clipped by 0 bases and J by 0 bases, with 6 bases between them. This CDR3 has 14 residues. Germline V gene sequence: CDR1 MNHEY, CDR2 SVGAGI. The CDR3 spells CASSYSRSSYEQYF. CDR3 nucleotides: TGTGCCAGCAGTTACTCCCGAAGCTCCTACGAGCAGTACTTC.

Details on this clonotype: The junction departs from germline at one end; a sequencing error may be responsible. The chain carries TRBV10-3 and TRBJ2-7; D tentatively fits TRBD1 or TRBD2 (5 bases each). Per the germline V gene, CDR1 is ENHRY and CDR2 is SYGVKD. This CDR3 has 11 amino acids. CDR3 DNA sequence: TGTACCATCAGTGACTACAGGGAGCAGTACTTC. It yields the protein CTISDYREQYF.

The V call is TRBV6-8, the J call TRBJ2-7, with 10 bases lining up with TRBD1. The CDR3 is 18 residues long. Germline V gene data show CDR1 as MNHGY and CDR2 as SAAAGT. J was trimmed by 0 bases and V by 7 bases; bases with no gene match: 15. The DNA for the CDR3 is TGTGCCAGCACCACACGTTCTGCGGGACAGGGGTTCTCCTACGAGCAGTACTTC. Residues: CASTTRSAGQGFSYEQYF.

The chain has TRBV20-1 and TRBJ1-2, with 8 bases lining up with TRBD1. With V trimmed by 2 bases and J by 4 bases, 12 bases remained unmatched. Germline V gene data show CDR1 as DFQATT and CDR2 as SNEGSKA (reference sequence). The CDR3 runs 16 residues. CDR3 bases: TGCAGTGCTAGATTTCTGGGACAGGCGTTCCCCTATGGCTACACCTTC. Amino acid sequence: CSARFLGQAFPYGYTF.

CDR3 in amino acids: CASSPRLRGTYNEQFF. The CDR3 DNA reads TGTGCCAGCAGCCCCCGGTTGAGGGGGACTTACAATGAGCAGTTCTTC. V usage is TRBV5-8 and J usage is TRBJ2-1; either TRBD1 or TRBD2 may supply D (6 bases each). With 4 bases removed from V and 4 bases from J, the gap between germline ends came to 18 bases. CDR1 is SGHTS and CDR2 is YDEGEE in the germline V gene. CDR3 length: 16 amino acids. The full variable domain, completed using reference TRBV5-8 and TRBJ2-1, is EAGVTQSPTHLIKTRGQQATLRCSPISGHTSVYWYQQALGLGLQFLLWYDEGEERNRGNFPPRFSGRQFPNYSSELNVNALELEDSALYLCASSPRLRGTYNEQFFGPGTRLTVL.

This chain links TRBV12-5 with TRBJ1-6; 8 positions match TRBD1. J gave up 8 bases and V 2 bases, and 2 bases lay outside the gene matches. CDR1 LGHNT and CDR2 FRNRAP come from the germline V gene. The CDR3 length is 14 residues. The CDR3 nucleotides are TGTGCTAGTGGTTTGCAGGGGGCTGATTCACCCCTCCACTTT. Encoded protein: CASGLQGADSPLHF.